The next 21 T cell receptor beta chains were all read from a single sample in a study of blood T cell repertoires in COVID-19. Sequencing was performed with immunoSEQ multiplex PCR; in TCRdb, only in-frame clones are kept and a portion is missing. The sample records 400,000 or so clones, 70% to 90% being singletons. The source material was PBMCs or T cells enriched from blood (not recorded which). All receptors derive from a middle-aged woman with acute COVID-19.

The rearrangement joins TRBV29-1 to TRBJ2-6; the D gene is possibly TRBD2 (6 bases). In germline, CDR1 is SQVTM, CDR2 ANQGSEA. The CDR3 is 15 residues long. Trimming stripped 4 bases from V and 2 bases from J, with 12 bases between. The CDR3 protein is CSVVGGKPGANVLTF. The CDR3 DNA is TGCAGCGTTGTTGGGGGGAAGCCTGGGGCCAACGTCCTGACTTTC.

The chain is built from TRBV7-2 and TRBJ2-2; 9 nucleotides match TRBD2. This CDR3 contains 16 residues. V trimming: 0 bases; J trimming: 3 bases; junction bases outside the gene matches: 2. The germline V gene encodes CDR1 SGHTA and CDR2 FQGNSA. The CDR3 sequence: CASSLAASGDTGELFF. The CDR3 DNA follows: TGTGCCAGCAGCTTAGCGGCTAGCGGGGACACCGGGGAGCTGTTTTTT.

This chain joins TRBV5-4 and TRBJ2-1, with 10 bases lining up with TRBD2. V dropped 4 bases and J dropped 8; count of bases not matched to a gene: 3. The CDR3 totals 13 residues. CDR1 and CDR2 from the germline V gene are SGHNT and YYREEE (reference sequence). In nucleotides, the CDR3 is TGTGCCAGCAGCGCCGGACTAGCGGATGAGCAGTTCTTC. Protein: CASSAGLADEQFF.

The count of this clone is one. The chain is built from TRBV30 and TRBJ1-2; D not certain. Germline V gene sequence: CDR1 GTSNPN, CDR2 SVGIG (reference sequence). The CDR3 loop spans 13 amino acids. Trimming left V 0 bases short and J 4 bases short, with 9 bases between. The CDR3 protein is CAWSVTGAYGYTF. In DNA, the CDR3 is TGTGCCTGGAGTGTCACCGGTGCCTATGGCTACACCTTC.

V usage is TRBV11-2 and J usage is TRBJ1-1; 7 bases are a match to TRBD1. This CDR3 is built from 14 residues. V shed 3 bases, J shed 1 base, and the junction held 2 bases outside the gene matches. Germline V lookup: CDR1 SGHAT, CDR2 FQNNGV. CDR3 nucleotides: TGTGCCAGCAGCTTGACAGGGCAGAACACTGAAGCTTTCTTT. Its translation: CASSLTGQNTEAFF.

The chain is built from TRBV4-2 and TRBJ2-3; TRBD2 matches at 11 bases. With 5 bases clipped from V and 4 bases from J, the junction kept 8 bases outside the gene matches. The CDR3 length is 16 residues. Germline V lookup: CDR1 LGHNA, CDR2 YNFKEQ. CDR3 in DNA: TGTGCCAGCAGCGCTCCCGGGACTAGCGGTGCAGATACGCAGTATTTT. It is translated as CASSAPGTSGADTQYF.

V usage is TRBV30 and J usage is TRBJ1-6; a weak D match, TRBD1 (5 bases). Trimming cost V 3 bases and J 10 bases, with 10 bases left between them. Germline V CDR1 and CDR2: GTSNPN, SVGIG (reference sequence). The CDR3 spans 12 residues. CDR3 sequence: CAWSAGYSPLHF. The DNA for the CDR3 is TGTGCCTGGAGCGCAGGGTACTCACCCCTCCACTTT. The whole variable domain, remainder taken from reference TRBV30 and TRBJ1-6, is SQTIHQWPATLVQPVGSPLSLECTVEGTSNPNLYWYRQAAGRGLQLLFYSVGIGQISSEVPQNLSASRPQDRQFILSSKKLLLSDSGFYLCAWSAGYSPLHFGNGTRLTVT.

The rearrangement joins TRBV28 to TRBJ2-3, with TRBD2 matching over 10 bases. The trim removed 6 bases at V and 0 bases at J, leaving 3 bases unmatched. The CDR3 length is 15 residues. Germline loops: CDR1 MDHEN, CDR2 SYDVKM. CDR3 residues: CASRVAGGSTDTQYF. CDR3 nucleotides: TGTGCCAGCAGAGTAGCGGGGGGTAGCACAGATACGCAGTATTTT.

The rearrangement joins TRBV10-2 to TRBJ1-1, with a weak D call TRBD1 (5 bases). V lost 3 bases to trimming and J lost 11 bases, with 10 bases between them. From germline, CDR1 is WSHSY and CDR2 SAAADI. The CDR3 loop spans 11 amino acids. CDR3 DNA: TGCGCCAGCAGTGATCAAGGGGATGCTTTCTTT. It encodes CASSDQGDAFF.

V and J are TRBV5-8 and TRBJ2-3, with D possibly matching TRBD2 (6 bases). The CDR3 has 14 residues. The ends were cut back, 5 bases at V and 1 base at J, with 11 bases in the middle. Germline assignment: CDR1 SGHTS and CDR2 YDEGEE. The DNA for the CDR3 is TGTGCCAGCAGTAGCGGTTACCGCACAGATACGCAGTATTTT. Translation: CASSSGYRTDTQYF. The entire variable domain, with the rest obtained from reference TRBV5-8 and TRBJ2-3, is as follows: EAGVTQSPTHLIKTRGQQATLRCSPISGHTSVYWYQQALGLGLQFLLWYDEGEERNRGNFPPRFSGRQFPNYSSELNVNALELEDSALYLCASSSGYRTDTQYFGPGTRLTVL.

The V call is TRBV5-1, the J call TRBJ2-3, with D possibly TRBD2 on 5 matching bases. Germline loops: CDR1 SGHRS, CDR2 YFSETQ. The germline V and J ends were trimmed by 0 bases and 1 base, with 9 bases remaining between them. The CDR3 length is 15 residues. CDR3 sequence: CASSLGRTGTDTQYF. In DNA, the CDR3 is TGCGCCAGCAGCTTGGGCCGGACTGGCACAGATACGCAGTATTTT.

This chain joins TRBV21-1 and TRBJ1-1. TRBV21-1 is a documented pseudogene. The CDR3 has 14 residues. The CDR3 coding sequence is TGTGCCAGCAGCAAAGTAGGAGTTAACACTGAAGCTTTCTTT. It is translated as CASSKVGVNTEAFF.

The V call is TRBV6-5, the J call TRBJ2-3, with D unresolved. Trimming cost V 2 bases and J 4 bases, with 7 bases left between them. The CDR3 is 13 amino acids. Germline-derived CDR1 and CDR2 are MNHEY and SVGAGI. CDR3 sequence reads: CASSYGPPDTQYF. CDR3 nucleotides: TGTGCCAGCAGTTACGGGCCACCAGATACGCAGTATTTT.

The rearrangement joins TRBV4-1 to TRBJ2-7; 9 nucleotides align to TRBD2. This CDR3 is built from 16 residues. From germline, CDR1 is MGHRA and CDR2 YSYEKL. V shed 0 bases and J 1 base; nucleotides not matched to a gene: 4. The CDR3 DNA sequence: TGCGCCAGCAGCCAAGATGGTAGCGGGGGTTCCTACGAGCAGTACTTC. Encoded protein: CASSQDGSGGSYEQYF.

V and J are TRBV5-1 and TRBJ2-2; 8 bases are shared with TRBD1. V shed 4 bases and J 6 bases; nucleotides not matched to a gene: 14. The germline V gene encodes CDR1 SGHRS and CDR2 YFSETQ. The CDR3 sequence is 17 residues long. The CDR3 sequence is CASSPGGARGQAGELFF. DNA of the CDR3: TGCGCCAGCAGCCCCGGAGGTGCCAGGGGGCAAGCCGGGGAGCTGTTTTTT.

The V call is TRBV19, the J call TRBJ2-7; possible D gene TRBD1, 6 bases. CDR1 LNHDA and CDR2 SQIVND come from the germline V gene (reference sequence). This CDR3 is built from 18 residues. V shed 4 bases and J shed 2 bases, with 24 bases lying between them. The CDR3 DNA is TGTGCCAGTAGTAGGTACAGGGCTCTATATCTATTTACCTACGAGCAGTACTTC. Translation gives CASSRYRALYLFTYEQYF.

The chain has TRBV7-6 and TRBJ2-3; 8 bases match TRBD2. Germline loops: CDR1 SGHVS, CDR2 FNYEAQ. V trimming: 0 bases; J trimming: 0 bases; junction bases outside the gene matches: 2. The CDR3 loop spans 16 amino acids. CDR3 amino acids: CASSLALAASTDTQYF. CDR3 coding DNA: TGTGCCAGCAGCTTAGCACTAGCGGCTAGCACAGATACGCAGTATTTT. The complete variable domain, with remaining parts taken from reference TRBV7-6 and TRBJ2-3, reads GAGVSQSPRYKVTKRGQDVALRCDPISGHVSLYWYRQALGQGPEFLTYFNYEAQQDKSGLPNDRFSAERPEGSISTLTIQRTEQRDSAMYRCASSLALAASTDTQYFGPGTRLTVL.

Only one count was recorded for this clone. The chain uses TRBV27 and TRBJ1-3; TRBD1 matches at 8 bases. Trimming at V came to 5 bases and at J to 3 bases, leaving 12 bases not matched to a gene. The V gene's germline CDR1 is MNHEY and CDR2 SMNVEV (reference sequence). The CDR3 totals 17 residues. The CDR3 nucleotides are TGTGCCAGCAGTGCCCGGACAGGGAGTCCTCGTGGAAACACCATATATTTT. Protein product: CASSARTGSPRGNTIYF.

The chain is built from TRBV27 and TRBJ1-5, with D unresolved. From germline, CDR1 is MNHEY and CDR2 SMNVEV (reference sequence). The length of the CDR3 is 13 residues. Between the trimmed V and J ends, which lost 5 bases and 4 bases, there was a span of 9 bases. The CDR3 loop reads CASSLRGNQPQHF. CDR3 DNA sequence: TGTGCCAGCAGTCTGCGCGGGAATCAGCCCCAGCATTTT.

The gene calls are TRBV15 and TRBJ1-4; perhaps TRBD1 as D (6 bases). There are 17 residues in the CDR3. Germline values: CDR1 LNHNV, CDR2 YYDKDF (reference sequence). The V end lost 3 bases, the J end lost 8 bases, and 22 bases lay between the germline ends. The CDR3 region is CATSREGGAVGDEKLFF. The CDR3 DNA sequence: TGTGCCACCAGCAGGGAAGGGGGGGCGGTAGGGGACGAAAAACTGTTTTTT.

The chain combines TRBV4-2 with TRBJ1-2; no clear D. Germline values: CDR1 LGHNA, CDR2 YNFKEQ. The CDR3 is 16 amino acids. V gave up 0 bases and J gave up 5 bases, with 16 bases separating them. The CDR3: CASSQDTGKTFYGYTF. CDR3 DNA sequence: TGTGCCAGCAGCCAAGATACGGGGAAGACCTTTTATGGCTACACCTTC.